There are many counts of the clone carrying this T cell receptor beta chain. As yet, its antigen is unknown. The data originate from a study of T-cell reconstitution after alpha-beta-depleted transplantation in children. Whole-study findings and limits: At the one-year point after transplant, T-cell counts and TCRbeta diversity were found to come mostly from T cells that had been newly produced. About two months after transplant, alpha-beta T cells reportedly came from several hundred expanded graft clones. Elevated TCRbeta diversity at day 60 was traced, in some patients, to surviving recipient T cells and thymic progenitors.

The CDR3 runs to 15 residues. Germline V gene sequence: CDR1 SGHNT, CDR2 YYREEE (reference sequence). J gave up 1 base and V 4 bases, and 4 bases lay outside the gene matches. TCRbeta library preparation incorporated unique molecular identifiers. TCRdb re-called the PCR reads with MiXCR, one entry per CDR3 protein. The repertoire has about 5,900 distinct CDR3 sequences, 15% to 19% of them found once; the top ten carry more than 80%. The source material was PBMCs, mostly from graft donor cells, sampled 180 days after TCRalphabeta/CD19-depleted stem cell transplant. This receptor was taken from a patient aged 2 to 9 who had a stem cell transplant for inherited bone marrow failure, so the T cells may come from the graft donor. This chain uses TRBV5-4 with TRBJ2-2, with 7 nucleotides matching TRBD2. The CDR3 reads CASSGPGGNTGELFF. CDR3 sequence (DNA): TGTGCCAGCAGCGGCCCGGGAGGGAACACCGGGGAGCTGTTTTTT.